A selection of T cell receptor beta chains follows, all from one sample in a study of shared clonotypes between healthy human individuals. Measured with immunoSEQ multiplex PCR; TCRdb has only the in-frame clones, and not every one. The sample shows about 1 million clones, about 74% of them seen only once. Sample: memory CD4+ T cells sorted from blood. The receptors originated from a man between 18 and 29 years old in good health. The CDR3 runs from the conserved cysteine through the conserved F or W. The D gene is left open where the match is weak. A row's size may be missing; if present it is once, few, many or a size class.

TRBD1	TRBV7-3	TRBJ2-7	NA	TGTGCCAGCAGCCGGGACAGGGAGGGCGAGCAGTACTTC	CASSRDREGEQYF
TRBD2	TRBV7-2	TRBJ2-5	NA	TGTGCCAGCAGCTCCGGGACTAGCGGGAATCAAGAGACCCAGTACTTC	CASSSGTSGNQETQYF
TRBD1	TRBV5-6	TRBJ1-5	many	TGTGCCAGCAGCTTCGGACAGGGGGATCAGCCCCAGCATTTT	CASSFGQGDQPQHF
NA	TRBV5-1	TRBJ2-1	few	TGCGCCAGCAGCTCTCAGGCAGGCAAGAGCTACAATGAGCAGTTCTTC	CASSSQAGKSYNEQFF
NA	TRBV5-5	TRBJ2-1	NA	TGTGCCAGCAGCCACAACACCAATGAGCAGTTCTTC	CASSHNTNEQFF
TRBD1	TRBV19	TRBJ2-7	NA	TGTGCCAGTAGCCGACAGGGAAAATACGAGCAGTACTTC	CASSRQGKYEQYF
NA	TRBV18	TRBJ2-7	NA	TGTGCCAGCTCACCAAGTAGGAGCGAGTACTACGAGCAGTACTTC	CASSPSRSEYYEQYF
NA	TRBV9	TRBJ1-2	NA	TGTGCCAGCAGCCCAGGTGGGGTGCAAGGGAACTATGGCTACACCTTC	CASSPGGVQGNYGYTF
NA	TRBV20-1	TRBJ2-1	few	TGCAGTGCTAGGGATTACAATGAGCAGTTCTTC	CSARDYNEQFF
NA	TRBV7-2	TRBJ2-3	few	TGTGCCAGCAGCTTACGCTGGACGGCCACAGATACGCAGTATTTT	CASSLRWTATDTQYF
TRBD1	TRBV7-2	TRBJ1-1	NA	TGTGCCAGCAGCTTACAAACAGGGGGCGGCACTGAAGCTTTCTTT	CASSLQTGGGTEAFF
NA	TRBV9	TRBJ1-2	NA	TGTGCCAGCAGCGCCAACCGGGGTGGCTACACCTTC	CASSANRGGYTF
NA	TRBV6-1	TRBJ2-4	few	TGTGCCAGCCGGACTATTTCAAACATTCAGTACTTC	CASRTISNIQYF
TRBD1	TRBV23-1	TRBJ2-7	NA	TGCGCCTGCCCTGAGGGACAGACCTTCGACGAGCAGTACTTC	CACPEGQTFDEQYF
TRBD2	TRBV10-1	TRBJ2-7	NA	TGCGCCAAGTTTCCCGGGACTAGCTCCTACGAGCAGTACTTC	CAKFPGTSSYEQYF
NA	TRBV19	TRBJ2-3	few	TGTGCCAGTAGCCGCCTAGAAGGCACAGATACGCAGTATTTT	CASSRLEGTDTQYF
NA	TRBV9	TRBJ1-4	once	TGTGCCAGCAGCGACCAGGGAAGGGGTGAAAAACTGTTTTTT	CASSDQGRGEKLFF
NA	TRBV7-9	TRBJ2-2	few	TGTGCCAGCAGCTTGGGTCCGGGGGAGCTGTTTTTT	CASSLGPGELFF
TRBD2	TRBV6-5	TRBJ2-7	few	TGTGCCAGCAGTTACTTGAGCCTCGGGACTAGCGGCGAGCAGTACTTC	CASSYLSLGTSGEQYF
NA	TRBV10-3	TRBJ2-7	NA	TGTGCCATCAGAAGCCGCAGTGCCCCCTCTTACGAGCAGTACTTC	CAIRSRSAPSYEQYF
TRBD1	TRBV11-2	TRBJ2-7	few	TGTGCCAGCATGTCCACAGGGGGGAGCGAGCAGTACTTC	CASMSTGGSEQYF
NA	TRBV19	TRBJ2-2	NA	TGTGCCAGTAGTATTAGGGACCGCACCGGGGAGCTGTTTTTT	CASSIRDRTGELFF